The count of the clone carrying this T cell receptor (beta chain) is one. The entry originates in a study of cytomegalovirus exposure and HLA in healthy donors. This CDR3 comprises 12 residues. The V end was cut by 5 bases, the J end by 6 bases, with 10 bases between. The germline V gene encodes CDR1 MDHEN and CDR2 SYDVKM. The table came from immunoSEQ multiplex PCR; TCRdb's copy has only in-frame clones and leaves some out. The sample has 200,000 or so clones, around four fifths seen once; the top ten hold 5.5% to 6.5%. This clonotype was sampled from a young woman in good health and CMV-seronegative. The chain employs TRBV28 and TRBJ1-2; D remains unclear. Sequenced material: PBMCs. CDR3 protein: CASSLGFNGYTF. The CDR3 nucleotides are TGTGCCAGCAGTCTAGGGTTCAATGGCTACACCTTC.